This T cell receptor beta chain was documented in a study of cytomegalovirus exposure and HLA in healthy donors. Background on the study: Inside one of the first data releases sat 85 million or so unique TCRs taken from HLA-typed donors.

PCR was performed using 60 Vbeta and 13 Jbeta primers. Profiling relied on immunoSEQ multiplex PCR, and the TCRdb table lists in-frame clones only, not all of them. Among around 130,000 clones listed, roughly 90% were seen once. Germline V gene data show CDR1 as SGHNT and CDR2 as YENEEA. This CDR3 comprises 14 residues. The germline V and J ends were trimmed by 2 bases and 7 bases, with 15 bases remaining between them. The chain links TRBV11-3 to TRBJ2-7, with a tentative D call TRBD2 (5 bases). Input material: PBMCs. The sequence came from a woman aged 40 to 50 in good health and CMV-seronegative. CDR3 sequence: CASSLTGSRGEQYF. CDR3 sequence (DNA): TGTGCCAGCAGCTTAACTGGGAGTCGGGGTGAGCAGTACTTC.